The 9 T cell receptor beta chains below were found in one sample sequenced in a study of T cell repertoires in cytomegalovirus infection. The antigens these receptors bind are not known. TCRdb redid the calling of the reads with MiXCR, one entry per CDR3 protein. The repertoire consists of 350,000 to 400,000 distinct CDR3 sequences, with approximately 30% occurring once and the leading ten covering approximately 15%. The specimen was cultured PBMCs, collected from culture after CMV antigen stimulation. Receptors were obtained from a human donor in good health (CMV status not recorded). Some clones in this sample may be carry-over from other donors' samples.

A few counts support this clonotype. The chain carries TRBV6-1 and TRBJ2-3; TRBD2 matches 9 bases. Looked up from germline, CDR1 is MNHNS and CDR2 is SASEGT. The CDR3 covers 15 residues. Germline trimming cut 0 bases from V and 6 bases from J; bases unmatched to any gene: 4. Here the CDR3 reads CASSEALLAGDTQYF. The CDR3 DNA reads TGTGCCAGCAGTGAAGCGCTCCTAGCGGGGGATACGCAGTATTTT.

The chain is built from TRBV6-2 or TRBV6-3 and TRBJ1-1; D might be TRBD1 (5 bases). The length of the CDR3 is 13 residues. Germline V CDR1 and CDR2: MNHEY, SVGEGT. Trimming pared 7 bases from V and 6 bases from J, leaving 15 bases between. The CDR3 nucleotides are TGTGCCAGCACCATAACCGGGACCGCTGAAGCTTTCTTT. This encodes CASTITGTAEAFF.

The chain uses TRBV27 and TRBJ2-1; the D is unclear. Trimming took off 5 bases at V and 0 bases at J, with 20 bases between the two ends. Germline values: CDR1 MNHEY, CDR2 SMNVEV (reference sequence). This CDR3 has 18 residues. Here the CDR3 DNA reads TGTGCCAGCAGTCCCCTTGGCGTAGTGGTTAGCTCCTACAATGAGCAGTTCTTC. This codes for CASSPLGVVVSSYNEQFF.

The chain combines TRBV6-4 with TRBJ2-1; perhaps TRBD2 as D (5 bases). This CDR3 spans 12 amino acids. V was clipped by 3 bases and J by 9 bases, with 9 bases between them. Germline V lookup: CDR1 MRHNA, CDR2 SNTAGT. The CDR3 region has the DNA TGTGCCAGCAGTGATTCAGGAGGTGAGCAGTTCTTC. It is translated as CASSDSGGEQFF.

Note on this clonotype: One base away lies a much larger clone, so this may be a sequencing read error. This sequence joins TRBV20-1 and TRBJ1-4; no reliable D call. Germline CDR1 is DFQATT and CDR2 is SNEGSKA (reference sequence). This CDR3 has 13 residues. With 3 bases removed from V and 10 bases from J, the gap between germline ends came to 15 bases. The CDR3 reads CSARVLEDGKLFF. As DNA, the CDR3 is TGCAGTGCTAGGGTCCTCGAGGATGGAAAACTGTTTTTT.

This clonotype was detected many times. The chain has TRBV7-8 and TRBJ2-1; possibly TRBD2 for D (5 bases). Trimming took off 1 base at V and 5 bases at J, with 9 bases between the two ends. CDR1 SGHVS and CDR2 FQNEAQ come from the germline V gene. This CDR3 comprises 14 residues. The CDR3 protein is CASSLGGVNNEQFF. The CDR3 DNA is TGTGCCAGCAGCTTAGGGGGAGTGAACAATGAGCAGTTCTTC.

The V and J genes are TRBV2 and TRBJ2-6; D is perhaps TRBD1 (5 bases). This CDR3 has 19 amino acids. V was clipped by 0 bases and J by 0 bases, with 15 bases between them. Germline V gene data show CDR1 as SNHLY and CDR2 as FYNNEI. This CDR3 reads CASSEAFRQPSSGANVLTF. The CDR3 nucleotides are TGTGCCAGCAGTGAAGCATTCCGACAGCCGAGCTCTGGGGCCAACGTCCTGACTTTC.

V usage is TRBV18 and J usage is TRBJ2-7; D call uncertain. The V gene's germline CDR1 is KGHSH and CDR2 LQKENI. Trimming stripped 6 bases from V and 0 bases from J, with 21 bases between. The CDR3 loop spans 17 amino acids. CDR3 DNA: TGTGCCAGCTCCCCTGTTCAGATGGATATACCCTCCTACGAGCAGTACTTC. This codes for CASSPVQMDIPSYEQYF.

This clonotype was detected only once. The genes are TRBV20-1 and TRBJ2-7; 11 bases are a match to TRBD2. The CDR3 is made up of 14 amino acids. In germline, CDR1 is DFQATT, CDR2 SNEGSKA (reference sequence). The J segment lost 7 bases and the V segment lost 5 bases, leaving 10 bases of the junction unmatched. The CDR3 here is CSAPRLAGWGEQYF. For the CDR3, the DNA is TGCAGTGCTCCCCGACTAGCGGGGTGGGGTGAGCAGTACTTC.